Sequencing of this T cell receptor (beta chain) was carried out in a study of shared clonotypes between healthy human individuals. CDR3 length: 15 residues. The germline gives CDR1 SNHLY, CDR2 FYNNEI. Trimming removed 2 bases from V and 2 bases from J, with 13 bases in between. The study separated CD4+ cells into CD45RA+ naive and CD45RA-negative memory subsets. Splitting of each subset's genomic DNA was done evenly across several immunoSEQ plates. Data came from immunoSEQ multiplex PCR; TCRdb stores just in-frame clones and leaves some out. The data show around 2.5 million clones, 80% to 95% seen once.

This chain connects TRBV2 to TRBJ2-7; D is unclear. The sample taken for sequencing was naive CD4+ T cells from PBMCs. The subset denotes: CD45RA+ positively selected. This clonotype originated in a young man in good health. Some clones in this sample may be carry-over from other donors' samples. The chain's CDR3 is CASSEQRYSTYEQYF. DNA of the CDR3: TGTGCCAGCAGTGAACAGCGATACTCGACCTACGAGCAGTACTTC.